The rows below give T cell receptor beta chains drawn from one sample of a study of graft-versus-host responses after intestinal transplantation. Using immunoSEQ multiplex PCR, the repertoire was profiled, and TCRdb retains in-frame clones only, with some absent. Among approximately 12,000 clones listed, around 88% were seen once. The input for sequencing was PBMCs, taken around 120 days after transplant. The source is a human patient who received an intestinal transplant, so some T cells may come from the graft donor. Each CDR3 is given with its conserved first and last residue. The D gene is left open where the match is weak. Rows give clone size only sometimes, using once, few, many, or a class for an expanded clone.

J,size,D,V,DNA,CDR3
TRBJ2-1,once,-,TRBV27,TGTGCCAGCAGTTTAGACTATGAGCAGTTCTTC,CASSLDYEQFF
TRBJ1-5,-,-,TRBV7-9,TGTGCCAGCAGCTTTTACGGGGGCGAGAATCAGCCCCAGCATTTT,CASSFYGGENQPQHF
TRBJ2-2,-,-,TRBV7-6,TGTGCCAGCAGCTTAGAGGCCGGGACACCTACGAACACCGGGGAGCTGTTTTTT,CASSLEAGTPTNTGELFF
TRBJ2-4,-,TRBD2,TRBV5-1,TGCGCCAGCAGCTTGGAGTTGACTAGCGGAGCCAAAAACATTCAGTACTTC,CASSLELTSGAKNIQYF
TRBJ2-5,-,-,TRBV21-1,TGTGCCAGCAGCAAGGGCAGGCAGGGTAAGACCCAGTACTTC,CASSKGRQGKTQYF
TRBJ1-5,few,-,TRBV6-6,TGTGCCAGCAGTGACTCAGGGGGCAATCAGCCCCAGCATTTT,CASSDSGGNQPQHF
TRBJ2-1,-,-,TRBV18,TGTGCCAGCTCACCACGTGAGAGAGGGGGGCAGTCCTCCTACAATGAGCAGTTCTTC,CASSPRERGGQSSYNEQFF
TRBJ2-3,-,-,TRBV18,TGTGCCAGCTCACCAAGGACCAGCACAGATACGCAGTATTTT,CASSPRTSTDTQYF
TRBJ1-3,-,-,TRBV30,TGTGCCTGGAGAGTCTCTGGAAACACCATATATTTT,CAWRVSGNTIYF
TRBJ2-3,-,-,TRBV28,TGTGCCAGCAGTTACCGTACAGATACGCAGTATTTT,CASSYRTDTQYF
TRBJ2-7,-,TRBD1,TRBV6-1,TGTGCCAGCAAGAACTCCGGGACAGCCTACGAGCAGTACTTC,CASKNSGTAYEQYF
TRBJ2-3,-,TRBD2,TRBV6-4,TGTGCCAGCAGTGAGTCCGGCGGGGGGCCAGATACGCAGTATTTT,CASSESGGGPDTQYF
TRBJ1-6,-,-,TRBV2,TGTGCCAGCAACGTGGAGAGAGGGAATTCACCCCTCCACTTT,CASNVERGNSPLHF
TRBJ2-7,-,TRBD2,TRBV5-1,TGCGCCAGCAGCCCGTTACGGGAGGTCCACGAGCAGTACTTC,CASSPLREVHEQYF
TRBJ2-7,-,TRBD1,TRBV19,TGTGCCAGTAGTATGGGACAGGGCATGGGCGAGCAGTACTTC,CASSMGQGMGEQYF
TRBJ2-5,once,TRBD2,TRBV7-2,TGTGCCAGCAGCTTTGGCGGGAGGCCGAGTGAGCAGTACTTC,CASSFGGRPSEQYF
TRBJ2-7,-,-,TRBV6-5,TGTGCCAGCGGCCGGTCGACCTACGAGCAGTACTTC,CASGRSTYEQYF
TRBJ1-5,-,-,TRBV11-2,TGTGCCAGCAGTCGCCTCGAGGGTCAGCCCCAGCATTTT,CASSRLEGQPQHF
TRBJ2-5,-,TRBD2,TRBV2,TGTGCCAGCAGAGAATTGCTAGCGGAGCAAGAGACCCAGTACTTC,CASRELLAEQETQYF
TRBJ1-1,-,-,TRBV5-1,TGCGCCAGCAGCCTGGGGGGCCGGGGCGCCACTGAAGCTTTCTTT,CASSLGGRGATEAFF
TRBJ2-2,-,-,TRBV7-8,TGTGCCAGCAGCGGCCGGGGCGGAATCGCCGGGGAGCTGTTTTTT,CASSGRGGIAGELFF
TRBJ1-5,-,-,TRBV7-3,TGTGCCAGCAGCTTTCATAGCAATCAGCCCCAGCATTTT,CASSFHSNQPQHF
TRBJ2-5,-,-,TRBV27,TGTGCCAGCAGTTTATCAGGCAGGGGAGAGACCCAGTACTTC,CASSLSGRGETQYF
TRBJ1-3,-,TRBD1,TRBV19,TGTGCCAGTAGTATAGCTACAGGGGTTATCGGAAACACCATATATTTT,CASSIATGVIGNTIYF
TRBJ2-3,-,TRBD1,TRBV7-2,TGTGCCAGCAGCCCAGGGGGAAATACTAGATCGGATACGCAGTATTTT,CASSPGGNTRSDTQYF
TRBJ2-7,-,-,TRBV7-9,TGTGCCAGCAGCTTAGAGGGGGGCGGGCGCGAGCAGTACTTC,CASSLEGGGREQYF
TRBJ2-1,-,TRBD2,TRBV6-5,TGTGCCAGCAGTTACTCTAGCGGGAGTTACAATGAGCAGTTCTTC,CASSYSSGSYNEQFF
TRBJ1-6,once,-,TRBV28,TGTGCCAGCAGCCTCCTGGTGGCAGGGGTGCAGTCACCCCTCCACTTT,CASSLLVAGVQSPLHF
TRBJ1-2,-,-,TRBV6-5,TGTGCCAGCAGCGCTAGGGACGGAAATAACTATGGCTACACCTTC,CASSARDGNNYGYTF
TRBJ1-6,-,-,TRBV7-3,TGTGCCAGCAGCGCCTCCACAGGGCGAGGTTCACCCCTCCACTTT,CASSASTGRGSPLHF
TRBJ2-3,few,TRBD2,TRBV6-5,TGTGCCAGCAGTGGACTAGCGGGAGCAGATACGCAGTATTTT,CASSGLAGADTQYF